What follows are 24 T cell receptor beta chains derived from one specimen sequenced in a study of T cells after posttransplantation cyclophosphamide. Using immunoSEQ multiplex PCR, the repertoire was profiled, and TCRdb retains in-frame clones only, with some absent. The data show 35,000 to 40,000 clones, just under 80% seen once. Cyclophosphamide on days +3 and +4 followed busulfan-fludarabine conditioning and a marrow graft. Here the sequenced sample was CD4+ T cells sorted from blood, taken 1,700 to 2,000 days after a stem cell transplant with posttransplant cyclophosphamide. These receptors all stem from a female patient in her 40s who received an allogeneic stem cell transplant from a related donor, was CMV-positive, and had no GVHD. Some of the T cells may derive from the graft donor.

The chain couples TRBV5-1 to TRBJ2-3; unclear D gene. V was cut by 4 bases and J by 4 bases, with 10 bases left in between. The CDR3 runs 13 residues. Germline CDR1 is SGHRS and CDR2 is YFSETQ. The CDR3 DNA follows: TGCGCCAGCAGCCCCCCAGTACCAGATACGCAGTATTTT. This translates into CASSPPVPDTQYF.

The chain combines TRBV4-3 with TRBJ2-5, with 8 bases matching TRBD2. The CDR3 has 16 residues. Germline V gene data show CDR1 as LGHNA and CDR2 as YSLEER. V shed 0 bases and J 5 bases; nucleotides not matched to a gene: 8. The CDR3 protein is CASSQDQAGAWETQYF. CDR3 sequence (DNA): TGCGCCAGCAGCCAAGATCAAGCGGGGGCCTGGGAGACCCAGTACTTC.

This sequence joins TRBV19 and TRBJ2-5; D uncertain. Germline CDR1 LNHDA, CDR2 SQIVND (reference sequence). Between the trimmed V and J ends, which lost 3 bases and 2 bases, there was a span of 10 bases. This CDR3 has 14 amino acids. The CDR3 DNA is TGTGCCAGTAGTATGGGCCGCCTTCAAGAGACCCAGTACTTC. Its translation: CASSMGRLQETQYF. Combining the CDR3 with reference TRBV19 and TRBJ2-5 gives the whole variable domain DGGITQSPKYLFRKEGQNVTLSCEQNLNHDAMYWYRQDPGQGLRLIYYSQIVNDFQKGDIAEGYSVSREKKESFPLTVTSAQKNPTAFYLCASSMGRLQETQYFGPGTRLLVL.

V usage is TRBV27 and J usage is TRBJ2-7; D ambiguous. Trimming removed 0 bases at V and 3 bases at J, with 6 bases between. CDR3 length: 13 amino acids. Germline-derived CDR1 and CDR2 are MNHEY and SMNVEV (reference sequence). In DNA, the CDR3 is TGTGCCAGCAGTTTATCAACGGGCTACGAGCAGTACTTC. This codes for CASSLSTGYEQYF.

The V gene is TRBV5-6, the J gene TRBJ1-5; D is unresolved. Germline V gene lookup returns CDR1 SGHDT and CDR2 YYEEEE. Trimming removed 0 bases at V and 1 base at J, with 20 bases between. The CDR3 runs 19 residues. Written as DNA, the CDR3 is TGTGCCAGCAGCTTGGCCGGATACGGAGGGATAGAAAGCAATCAGCCCCAGCATTTT. Encoded protein: CASSLAGYGGIESNQPQHF.

The rearrangement links TRBV18 to TRBJ1-4; maybe TRBD1 (5 bases). The CDR3 sequence is 12 residues long. Trimming left V 6 bases short and J 8 bases short, with 10 bases between. The germline CDR1 and CDR2 sequences are KGHSH and LQKENI. CDR3 amino acids: CASSRKGEKLFF. CDR3 nucleotide sequence: TGTGCCAGCTCTCGAAAGGGGGAAAAACTGTTTTTT.

The rearrangement links TRBV27 to TRBJ1-5; 7 bases line up with TRBD1. V gave up 5 bases and J gave up 8 bases; unmatched junction bases: 6. Germline V gene sequence: CDR1 MNHEY, CDR2 SMNVEV (reference sequence). The CDR3 length is 13 residues. CDR3 residues: CASSLTGEKPQHF. The CDR3 coding sequence is TGTGCCAGCAGTCTTACAGGGGAGAAGCCCCAGCATTTT.

This sequence joins TRBV5-4 and TRBJ1-1; possibly TRBD1 for D (5 bases). Germline assignment: CDR1 SGHNT and CDR2 YYREEE (reference sequence). V gave up 0 bases and J gave up 3 bases, with 9 bases separating them. This CDR3 has 14 amino acids. The CDR3 DNA reads as TGTGCCAGCAGCTTGGTGCGGGGGGACACTGAAGCTTTCTTT. Encoded protein: CASSLVRGDTEAFF.

This sequence joins TRBV7-8 and TRBJ1-5; the match to TRBD1 covers 8 bases. This CDR3 comprises 15 residues. The V gene's germline CDR1 is SGHVS and CDR2 FQNEAQ. The ends lost 5 bases at V and 4 bases at J; junction bases unmatched: 7. The CDR3 DNA is TGTGCCAGCAGCGGACAGGGAGGGGATAATCAGCCCCAGCATTTT. It is translated as CASSGQGGDNQPQHF.

V is TRBV5-4 and J is TRBJ2-1; D unresolved. In germline, CDR1 is SGHNT, CDR2 YYREEE (reference sequence). The V gene lost 0 bases and the J gene lost 1 base, with 11 bases spanning the gap. The CDR3 extends over 16 amino acids. The CDR3 loop is CASSLVGRLSYNEQFF. CDR3 in DNA: TGTGCCAGCAGCTTGGTAGGCAGGTTGTCCTACAATGAGCAGTTCTTC.

The J gene is TRBJ1-2, the V gene TRBV12-5, with 9 bases identical to TRBD1. This CDR3 contains 13 residues. After removal of 3 bases from V and 6 bases from J, the junction contained 2 bases not matched to a gene. Germline V gene data show CDR1 as LGHNT and CDR2 as FRNRAP. The CDR3 bases are TGTGCTAGTGGTTTAACAGGGGGCCATGGCTACACCTTC. Its protein product is CASGLTGGHGYTF.

V usage is TRBV5-1 and J usage is TRBJ2-7; no clear D gene. The CDR3 length is 17 residues. CDR1 SGHRS and CDR2 YFSETQ come from the germline V gene. V was cut by 9 bases and J by 2 bases, with 27 bases left in between. CDR3 region: CATRISITAGLPYEQYF. CDR3 DNA sequence: TGCGCCACACGTATTAGTATTACAGCTGGGCTTCCCTACGAGCAGTACTTC.

V and J are TRBV10-2 and TRBJ1-2; 8 bases align to TRBD1. J was trimmed by 7 bases and V by 4 bases; bases with no gene match: 14. CDR1 is WSHSY, CDR2 SAAADI, per germline. This CDR3 comprises 16 residues. The CDR3 loop reads CASSGVSPTGEGGYTF. For the CDR3, the DNA is TGCGCCAGCAGTGGTGTTTCCCCGACAGGGGAGGGTGGCTACACCTTC.

The rearrangement links TRBV6-6 to TRBJ2-1; D call uncertain. The CDR3 has 12 amino acids. The germline gives CDR1 MNHNY, CDR2 SVGAGI (reference sequence). V gave up 2 bases and J gave up 3 bases, with 2 bases separating them. CDR3 sequence: CASSYLYNEQFF. The CDR3 DNA reads TGTGCCAGCAGTTACCTCTACAATGAGCAGTTCTTC.

The chain carries TRBV23-1 and TRBJ1-4, with 7 bases that match TRBD1. TRBV23-1 has ORF status, its function being uncertain. Trimming removed 3 bases from V and 5 bases from J; junction bases left unmatched: 9. The CDR3 loop spans 16 amino acids. The CDR3 reads CASSHLRQGENEKLFF. As DNA, the CDR3 is TGCGCCAGCAGTCACCTCCGACAGGGAGAAAATGAAAAACTGTTTTTT.

The V call is TRBV6-1, the J call TRBJ2-3; 9 positions agree with TRBD2. This CDR3 comprises 17 residues. Trimming at V came to 4 bases and at J to 4 bases, leaving 12 bases not matched to a gene. The V gene's germline CDR1 is MNHNS and CDR2 SASEGT. As DNA, the CDR3 is TGTGCCAGCAGTGGGCTCGGGACTAGCAAGTTTTCAGATACGCAGTATTTT. Its protein is CASSGLGTSKFSDTQYF.

This clone turned up a few times. The chain employs TRBV4-1 and TRBJ1-2; tentative D call: TRBD1 (5 bases). The CDR3 sequence is 16 residues long. Germline V gene lookup returns CDR1 MGHRA and CDR2 YSYEKL. Trimming took off 2 bases at V and 3 bases at J, with 16 bases between the two ends. The CDR3 nucleotides read TGCGCCAGCAGCCAAAGGATTGTCGGCAGGGACTATGGCTACACCTTC. It encodes CASSQRIVGRDYGYTF.

This clone was seen a few times. The chain recombines TRBV5-1 with TRBJ2-7; maybe TRBD2 (6 bases). Trimming stripped 0 bases from V and 2 bases from J, with 15 bases between. CDR3 size: 16 residues. Per germline, CDR1 SGHRS and CDR2 YFSETQ. DNA of the CDR3: TGCGCCAGCAGCTTGGCCATGGGGGGTGGGGCCTACGAGCAGTACTTC. It yields the protein CASSLAMGGGAYEQYF.

This clone was found a few times. V usage is TRBV6-6 and J usage is TRBJ1-5; D perhaps matches TRBD1 (5 bases). Trimming cost V 10 bases and J 5 bases, with 12 bases left between them. Germline values: CDR1 MNHNY, CDR2 SVGAGI (reference sequence). The CDR3 extends over 12 amino acids. The CDR3 loop is CATMVGDQPQHF. In DNA, the CDR3 is TGTGCCACCATGGTAGGGGATCAGCCCCAGCATTTT.

V is TRBV4-3 and J is TRBJ2-7; D gene unclear. CDR3 length: 17 amino acids. Trimming left V 0 bases short and J 1 base short, with 16 bases between. CDR1 LGHNA and CDR2 YSLEER come from the germline V gene. The CDR3 DNA follows: TGCGCCAGCAGCCAAGAGAGTACTGGCGGCTCGTCCTACGAGCAGTACTTC. Translated, it gives CASSQESTGGSSYEQYF.

This clone was recorded only once. V is TRBV7-9 and J is TRBJ2-3, with 11 bases aligning to TRBD1. The V gene end was trimmed by 4 bases and the J gene end by 3 bases; junction bases not matched to a gene: 6. There are 16 residues in the CDR3. CDR1 and CDR2 from the germline V gene are SEHNR and FQNEAQ (reference sequence). CDR3 sequence reads: CASSSQGTGGTDTQYF. For the CDR3, the DNA is TGTGCCAGCAGCTCACAAGGGACAGGGGGTACAGATACGCAGTATTTT.

This clone was seen only a few times. This chain uses TRBV5-3 with TRBJ2-3, with 9 bases identical to TRBD2. TRBV5-3 is recorded as an ORF, its role being uncertain. J was trimmed by 3 bases and V by 1 base; bases with no gene match: 6. This CDR3 is built from 16 residues. The CDR3 DNA is TGTGCCAGAAGCTTGCGACTAGCGGCGTCAACAGATACGCAGTATTTT. Protein sequence: CARSLRLAASTDTQYF.

The V and J genes are TRBV2 and TRBJ2-1; 9 nucleotides agree with TRBD2. This CDR3 is built from 15 residues. J gave up 7 bases and V 7 bases, and 11 bases lay outside the gene matches. The germline V gene has CDR1 SNHLY and CDR2 FYNNEI. The chain's CDR3 is CASKRSSGGPNEQFF. The CDR3, as DNA: TGTGCCAGCAAGCGGAGTAGCGGGGGCCCTAATGAGCAGTTCTTC.

This clone was seen a single time. The rearrangement uses TRBV7-8 and TRBJ1-1; 10 bases are a match to TRBD1. The germline gives CDR1 SGHVS, CDR2 FQNEAQ. CDR3 length: 16 residues. Germline trimming cut 5 bases from V and 7 bases from J; bases unmatched to any gene: 13. Here the CDR3 reads CASSRTDRGSYFEAFF. The DNA of the CDR3 is TGTGCCAGCAGCAGAACGGACAGGGGGAGTTACTTTGAAGCTTTCTTT.